These 19 T cell receptor beta chains share one sample of origin, sequenced in a study of preoperative IRX-2 immunotherapy in early breast cancer. Treatment of the sample: preoperative locoregional IRX-2 cytokine immunotherapy. This table comes from immunoSEQ multiplex PCR, and its TCRdb copy is limited to in-frame clones, with some not included. Among some 32,000 clones listed, 83% were seen once. The sequencing here drew on lymph node tissue, taken from a patient treated with IRX-2 immunotherapy. These receptors were taken from a human donor with breast cancer.

This clone was observed a single time. V and J are TRBV2 and TRBJ1-6; D gene ambiguous. Germline values: CDR1 SNHLY, CDR2 FYNNEI. The CDR3 length is 15 residues. Deletions cut 5 bases from V and 4 bases from J, with 12 bases between. The CDR3, as DNA: TGTGCCAGCAGTCACGCCTCCACATATAATTCACCCCTCCACTTT. Translation: CASSHASTYNSPLHF.

The chain recombines TRBV5-1 with TRBJ2-1; D is possibly TRBD1 (8 bases). The V end was cut by 4 bases, the J end by 6 bases, with 20 bases between. The CDR3 is made up of 16 amino acids. The germline V gene has CDR1 SGHRS and CDR2 YFSETQ. Here the CDR3 DNA reads TGCGCCAGCAGCCTTTACACAGGGGGGGCTGTCAATGAGCAGTTCTTC. It specifies CASSLYTGGAVNEQFF.

This chain connects TRBV30 to TRBJ1-3; no clear D. This CDR3 is built from 13 residues. Germline V lookup: CDR1 GTSNPN, CDR2 SVGIG (reference sequence). V gave up 5 bases and J gave up 4 bases, with 12 bases separating them. DNA of the CDR3: TGTGCCTGGGAAAAAATCGGCGGAAACACCATATATTTT. This gives the protein CAWEKIGGNTIYF.

The rearrangement joins TRBV1 to TRBJ1-5. TRBV1 is a documented pseudogene. The CDR3 consists of 12 residues. CDR3 in DNA: TGCGCCAGTAGCCAAGGAGATCAGCCCCAGCATTTT. This gives the protein CASSQGDQPQHF.

CDR3 sequence: CATSREERGLSVEQYF. The CDR3 DNA follows: TGTGCCACCAGCAGAGAGGAGCGAGGGCTCTCTGTCGAGCAGTACTTC. The genes are TRBV15 and TRBJ2-7; D perhaps matches TRBD2 (5 bases). V dropped 0 bases and J dropped 6 bases, with 18 bases sitting between them. Per the germline V gene, CDR1 is LNHNV and CDR2 is YYDKDF (reference sequence). The CDR3 length is 16 residues. Using reference TRBV15 and TRBJ2-7 for the parts outside the CDR3, the full variable domain is DAMVIQNPRYQVTQFGKPVTLSCSQTLNHNVMYWYQQKSSQAPKLLFHYYDKDFNNEADTPDNFQSRRPNTSFCFLDIRSPGLGDTAMYLCATSREERGLSVEQYFGPGTRLTVT.

The chain uses TRBV7-5 and TRBJ2-1; TRBD2, as called in the table, went unchecked against the DNA. TRBV7-5 is a listed pseudogene. The CDR3 runs to 17 residues. CDR3 protein: CASSLQGVGFGYNEQFF. The CDR3 region has the DNA TGTGCCAGCAGCTTACAAGGTGTCGGGTTCGGGTACAATGAGCAGTTCTTC.

This clone was seen only a few times. The gene calls are TRBV11-3 and TRBJ1-1; no definite D call. CDR1 and CDR2 (germline): SGHNT, YENEEA. The CDR3 runs 18 residues. V shed 5 bases and J shed 1 base, with 23 bases lying between them. The CDR3 coding sequence is TGTGCCAGCAGCGCGAGAGCGGGAGGGAGGTTTTGGAACACTGAAGCTTTCTTT. Translation: CASSARAGGRFWNTEAFF.

CDR3 protein: CSVPGPGLVYYNEQFF. The CDR3 coding sequence is TGCAGCGTCCCCGGACCGGGACTAGTCTACTACAATGAGCAGTTCTTC. This chain uses TRBV29-1 with TRBJ2-1, with 8 bases aligning to TRBD2. The CDR3 consists of 16 residues. Germline lookup yields CDR1 SQVTM and CDR2 ANQGSEA. V lost 6 bases to trimming and J lost 3 bases; unmatched junction nucleotides: 13.

The V call is TRBV10-3, the J call TRBJ2-2; D is unclear. Trimming stripped 10 bases from V and 0 bases from J, with 9 bases between. Germline values: CDR1 ENHRY, CDR2 SYGVKD. The CDR3 contains 13 residues. The CDR3 is CASAKANTGELFF. CDR3 DNA: TGTGCCAGCGCCAAGGCGAACACCGGGGAGCTGTTTTTT.

The CDR3 region is CASSRTQGFNEKLFF. CDR3 sequence (DNA): TGTGCCAGTAGCCGAACACAGGGGTTTAATGAAAAACTGTTTTTT. The chain couples TRBV19 to TRBJ1-4, with 7 positions matching TRBD1. The CDR3 runs 15 residues. The germline V gene has CDR1 LNHDA and CDR2 SQIVND (reference sequence). Trimming took 6 bases from V and 4 from J; bases not matched to a gene: 8. Full variable domain (rest looked up from reference TRBV19 and TRBJ1-4): DGGITQSPKYLFRKEGQNVTLSCEQNLNHDAMYWYRQDPGQGLRLIYYSQIVNDFQKGDIAEGYSVSREKKESFPLTVTSAQKNPTAFYLCASSRTQGFNEKLFFGSGTQLSVL.

V is TRBV18 and J is TRBJ2-3, with D possibly being TRBD1 (5 bases). The CDR3 is made up of 13 amino acids. With 3 bases removed from V and 4 bases from J, the gap between germline ends came to 8 bases. Per the germline V gene, CDR1 is KGHSH and CDR2 is LQKENI. The CDR3 bases are TGTGCCAGCTCACCGATAGGGGCAGATACGCAGTATTTT. It translates to CASSPIGADTQYF.

The rearrangement links TRBV19 to TRBJ2-4; D is ambiguous. Germline V gene sequence: CDR1 LNHDA, CDR2 SQIVND (reference sequence). V was shortened by 8 bases and J by 11 bases, with 19 bases between the two germline ends. This CDR3 has 13 residues. The CDR3 spells CASRLGNHPVQYF. CDR3 DNA sequence: TGTGCCAGTCGGTTAGGCAACCACCCCGTTCAGTACTTC.

The chain combines TRBV28 with TRBJ1-1; D is ambiguous. Germline V CDR1 and CDR2: MDHEN, SYDVKM. The CDR3 contains 15 residues. The V and J ends lost 2 bases and 1 base respectively, with 11 bases between them. The CDR3 DNA sequence: TGTGCCAGCAGTTTACGGTGGACGGCGAACACTGAAGCTTTCTTT. Its protein is CASSLRWTANTEAFF.

The J gene is TRBJ1-4, the V gene TRBV28, with D perhaps TRBD1 (5 bases). Between the trimmed V and J ends, which lost 7 bases and 0 bases, there was a span of 15 bases. CDR3 length equals 16 residues. CDR1 and CDR2 (germline): MDHEN, SYDVKM. The DNA for the CDR3 is TGTGCCAGCACCCCTCTTAGGGGCCCAACTAATGAAAAACTGTTTTTT. Amino acid sequence: CASTPLRGPTNEKLFF. Using reference TRBV28 and TRBJ1-4 for the parts outside the CDR3, the full variable domain is DVKVTQSSRYLVKRTGEKVFLECVQDMDHENMFWYRQDPGLGLRLIYFSYDVKMKEKGDIPEGYSVSREKKERFSLILESASTNQTSMYLCASTPLRGPTNEKLFFGSGTQLSVL.

J is TRBJ2-4 and V is TRBV10-2; D is possibly TRBD2 (5 bases). This CDR3 region has 12 residues. Germline V gene data show CDR1 as WSHSY and CDR2 as SAAADI. V lost 1 base, J lost 14 bases, and 12 bases lay in between. CDR3 nucleotides: TGCGCCAGCAGTGAGTTAGGGAGACCAGAGTACTTC. Its protein is CASSELGRPEYF.

Here the CDR3 reads CASSRTLSFDTQYF. The DNA of the CDR3 is TGTGCCAGCAGCCGGACATTATCGTTTGATACGCAGTATTTT. The V call is TRBV6-8, the J call TRBJ2-3; TRBD1 is a possible D gene (5 bases). Between the trimmed V and J ends, which lost 6 bases and 6 bases, there was a span of 16 bases. The CDR3 has 14 residues. Germline CDR1 is MNHGY and CDR2 is SAAAGT.

The chain's CDR3 is CASSLSGTANTEAFF. In DNA, the CDR3 is TGTGCCAGCAGCTTATCCGGGACAGCGAACACTGAAGCTTTCTTT. The gene calls are TRBV7-5 and TRBJ1-1; the D call in the table, TRBD1, was not verified against the DNA. TRBV7-5 is tagged as a pseudogene. The CDR3 length is 15 residues.

This clone has a handful of counts. The CDR3 here is CASSPLAGSLTCELFF. The CDR3 DNA reads TGTGCCAGCTCACCTCTAGCGGGAAGTTTGACTTGTGAGCTGTTTTTT. The V call is TRBV18, the J call TRBJ2-2; 9 nucleotides align to TRBD2. The CDR3 extends over 16 amino acids. The V and J ends lost 3 bases and 11 bases, in that order; junction bases with no gene match: 13. Germline lookup yields CDR1 KGHSH and CDR2 LQKENI. The complete variable domain, with remaining parts taken from reference TRBV18 and TRBJ2-2, reads NAGVMQNPRHLVRRRGQEARLRCSPMKGHSHVYWYRQLPEEGLKFMVYLQKENIIDESGMPKERFSAEFPKEGPSILRIQQVVRGDSAAYFCASSPLAGSLTCELFFGEGSRLTVL.

The V call is TRBV18, the J call TRBJ2-7, with D unresolved. From germline, CDR1 is KGHSH and CDR2 LQKENI. Between the trimmed V and J ends, which lost 5 bases and 6 bases, there was a span of 14 bases. This CDR3 has 13 residues. DNA for the CDR3: TGTGCCAGCTCAAGTGGCCTTACGTTCGAGCAGTACTTC. This gives the protein CASSSGLTFEQYF.